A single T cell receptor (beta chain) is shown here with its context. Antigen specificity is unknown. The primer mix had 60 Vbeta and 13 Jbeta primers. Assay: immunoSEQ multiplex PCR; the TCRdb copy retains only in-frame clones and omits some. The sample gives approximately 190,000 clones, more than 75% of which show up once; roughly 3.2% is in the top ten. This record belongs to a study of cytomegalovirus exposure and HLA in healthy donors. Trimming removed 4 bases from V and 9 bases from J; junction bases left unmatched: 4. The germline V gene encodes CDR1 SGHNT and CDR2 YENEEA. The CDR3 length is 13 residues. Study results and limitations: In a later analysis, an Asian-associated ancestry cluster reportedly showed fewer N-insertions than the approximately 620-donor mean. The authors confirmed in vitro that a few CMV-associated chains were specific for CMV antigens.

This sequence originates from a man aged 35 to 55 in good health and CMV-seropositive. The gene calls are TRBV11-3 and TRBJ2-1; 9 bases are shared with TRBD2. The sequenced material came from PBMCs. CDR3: CASSSLAGREQFF. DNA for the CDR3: TGTGCCAGCAGCTCCCTAGCGGGGCGTGAGCAGTTCTTC. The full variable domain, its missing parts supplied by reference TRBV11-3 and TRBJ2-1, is EAGVVQSPRYKIIEKKQPVAFWCNPISGHNTLYWYLQNLGQGPELLIRYENEEAVDDSQLPKDRFSAERLKGVDSTLKIQPAELGDSAVYLCASSSLAGREQFFGPGTRLTVL.